This TCR beta chain was retrieved from a study of T-cell memory formation after mild COVID-19. Looking at the study overall: TCR clusters were largely donor specific.

One entry per CDR3 protein, called by TCRdb with MiXCR from the 5' RACE reads. The table shows roughly 450,000 distinct CDR3 sequences, with more than 15% occurring only once. The clonotype originates from a man between 18 and 35 years old who had mild COVID-19 (a few samples of this study predate the infection). Cell type and time point are not known. Specimen: PBMCs or a T cell subset sorted from them (not recorded which).

CDR3 sequence reads: CASSYPPGGLNNEQFF. In nucleotides, the CDR3 is TGTGCCAGCAGTTACCCCCCGGGGGGGCTCAACAATGAGCAGTTCTTC. The genes are TRBV6-6 and TRBJ2-1, with 8 bases lining up with TRBD2. The CDR3 spans 16 residues. V trimming: 2 bases; J trimming: 5 bases; junction bases outside the gene matches: 8. Per the germline V gene, CDR1 is MNHNY and CDR2 is SVGAGI (reference sequence).